This TCR beta chain stems from a study of cytomegalovirus exposure and HLA in healthy donors. Study-wide results and caveats: In a later analysis, at a false discovery rate of 0.05, about 15,000 TCR beta sequences were associated with HLA alleles. DRB1 showed the most TCR associations and HLA-C the fewest in a later analysis, as rates varied by HLA locus.

With respect to this clone: Its antigen is not identified.

A multiplex PCR was run with 60 Vbeta primers and 13 Jbeta primers. The method was immunoSEQ multiplex PCR; TCRdb's version includes in-frame clones alone and lacks a portion of them. The profile covers about 98,000 clones, with about 81% appearing a single time and around 1.5% taken by the ten largest. The CDR3 covers 17 residues. Trimming shortened V by 0 bases and J by 4 bases, and 18 bases separated the two germline ends. CDR1 and CDR2 from the germline V gene are MGHRA and YSYEKL. The sequence was obtained from a man between 35 and 55 years old in good health and CMV-seronegative. The sample comprised PBMCs. This chain connects TRBV4-1 to TRBJ1-1; a possible D gene is TRBD1 (5 bases). CDR3: CASSQDIPGFGGTEAFF. CDR3 DNA sequence: TGCGCCAGCAGCCAAGACATCCCAGGGTTTGGTGGCACTGAAGCTTTCTTT.